This TCR beta chain was sequenced during a study of CD8 T cells in ankylosing spondylitis. The V end was cut by 0 bases, the J end by 2 bases, with 5 bases between. The CDR3 consists of 13 residues. Germline V CDR1 and CDR2: SGDLS, YYNGEE. This clonotype was observed at least ten times. It was by quantitative 5'-RACE with molecular barcodes that TCR beta libraries were made. Using its own MiXCR run on the 5' RACE reads, TCRdb lists one record per CDR3 protein. The profile covers tens of thousands of distinct CDR3 sequences, with less than 5.5% appearing a single time and around 2% taken by the ten largest.

The origin of this receptor is a female donor with ankylosing spondylitis or in good health (not recorded which). Sequencing was carried out using blood, either unsorted or a sorted T cell fraction (not recorded which). This chain links TRBV9 with TRBJ1-1; D uncertain. CDR3 nucleotide sequence: TGTGCCAGCAGCGTAGGGGCTAACACTGAAGCTTTCTTT. Translated: CASSVGANTEAFF.